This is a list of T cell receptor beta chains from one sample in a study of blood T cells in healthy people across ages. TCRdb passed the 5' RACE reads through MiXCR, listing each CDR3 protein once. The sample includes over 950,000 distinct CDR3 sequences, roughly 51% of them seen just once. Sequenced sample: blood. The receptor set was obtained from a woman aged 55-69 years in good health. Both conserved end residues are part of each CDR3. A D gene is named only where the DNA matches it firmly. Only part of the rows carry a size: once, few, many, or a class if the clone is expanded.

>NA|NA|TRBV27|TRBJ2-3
TGTGCCAGCAACCCGTTAGGCCGAGACTACACAGATACGCAGTATTTT
CASNPLGRDYTDTQYF
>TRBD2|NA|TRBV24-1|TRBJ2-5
TGTGCCACCAGTGATCCGGGGGGGTCAGAGACCCAGTACTTC
CATSDPGGSETQYF
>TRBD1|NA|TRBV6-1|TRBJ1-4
TGTGCCAGCACCAAGGACAGGGGGATCGAGGAAAAACTGTTTTTT
CASTKDRGIEEKLFF
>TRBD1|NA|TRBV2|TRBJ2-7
TGTGCCACCGGGGACAGGTACTACGAGCAGTACTTC
CATGDRYYEQYF
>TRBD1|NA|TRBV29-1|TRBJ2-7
TGCAGCGTCTGCCCGGGACAGGGGGCCCACGAGCAGTACTTC
CSVCPGQGAHEQYF
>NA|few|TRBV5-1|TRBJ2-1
TGCGCCAGCAGCTTGGCTCAGTTCGGGACCAGAGGCTACAATGAGCAGTTCTTC
CASSLAQFGTRGYNEQFF
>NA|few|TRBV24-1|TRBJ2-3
TGTGCCACCAGGGACAGCAGCACAGATACGCAGTATTTT
CATRDSSTDTQYF
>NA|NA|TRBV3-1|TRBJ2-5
TGTGCCAGCAGCCAAGATTTGCTAGCGCAAGAGACCCAGTACTTC
CASSQDLLAQETQYF
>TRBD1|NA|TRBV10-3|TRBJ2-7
TGTGCCATCACCCCGGACAGGGATCTCTACGAGCAGTACTTC
CAITPDRDLYEQYF
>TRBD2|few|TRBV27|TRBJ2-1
TGTGCCAGCAGTTTTGCCCGAGGGGCGGGAGGAAATGAGCAGTTCTTC
CASSFARGAGGNEQFF
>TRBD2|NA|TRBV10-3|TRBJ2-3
TGTGCCATCAGTGACCCAGGACTTGCGGGGGAGGGTGATACGCAGTATTTT
CAISDPGLAGEGDTQYF
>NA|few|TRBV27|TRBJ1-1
TGTGCCAGCAGTTTATGGGCAGGGAAGAACACTGAAGCTTTCTTT
CASSLWAGKNTEAFF
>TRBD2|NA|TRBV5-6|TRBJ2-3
TGTGCCAGCAGCCGACCAATAGCGGGACAGCAGTATTTT
CASSRPIAGQQYF
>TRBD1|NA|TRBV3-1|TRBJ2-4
TGTGCCAGCAGCCAAGATCGGACAGGGACCCTAGCCAAAAACATTCAGTACTTC
CASSQDRTGTLAKNIQYF
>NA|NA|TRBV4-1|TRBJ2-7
TGCGCCAGCAGCCAAGGGATACGGATCGACTACGAGCAGTACTTC
CASSQGIRIDYEQYF
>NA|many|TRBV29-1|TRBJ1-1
TGCAGCGTTGCTCAGGGAGGTAGTGTAACTGAAGCTTTCTTT
CSVAQGGSVTEAFF
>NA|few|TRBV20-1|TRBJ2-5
TGCAGTGCTAGAGATACAGGGCTGGAGACCCAGTACTTC
CSARDTGLETQYF
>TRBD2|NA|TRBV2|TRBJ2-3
TGTGCCAGCAGTGAACTTAGCGGGAGGGCAGATACGCAGTATTTT
CASSELSGRADTQYF
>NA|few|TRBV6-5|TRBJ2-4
TGTGCCAGCAGTCCCTCAGCCGAAGGCGCTCAGTACTTC
CASSPSAEGAQYF
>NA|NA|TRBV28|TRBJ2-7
TGTGCCAGCAGTTTTTTCAATGAGCAGTACTTC
CASSFFNEQYF
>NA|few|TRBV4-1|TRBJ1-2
TGCGCCAGCAGCCAAGAGTTATCAGGGGAGAAGGATGGCTACACCTTC
CASSQELSGEKDGYTF
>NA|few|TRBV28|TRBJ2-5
TGTGCCAGCAAGGAGGGGACCGGAGGTCGGGAGACCCAGTACTTC
CASKEGTGGRETQYF
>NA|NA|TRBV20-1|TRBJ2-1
TGCAGTGCTAGAGCGGGGATCAGGGATGAGCAGTTCTTC
CSARAGIRDEQFF
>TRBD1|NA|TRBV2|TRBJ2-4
TGTGCCAGCAAATCTGGGACAGGGGACGAAAACATTCAGTACTTC
CASKSGTGDENIQYF
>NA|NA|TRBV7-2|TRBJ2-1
TGTGCCAGCAGCTTAGGGCCGCCTAGGGATCGGCAGTTCTTC
CASSLGPPRDRQFF
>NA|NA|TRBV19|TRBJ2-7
TGTGCCAGTAGTGCCTCGGGAGCGGGCCAGTACAATGAGCAGTACTTC
CASSASGAGQYNEQYF
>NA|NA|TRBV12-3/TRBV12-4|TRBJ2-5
TGTGCCAGCAGTTTTAGGGGAACAGGACCCCAAGAGACCCAGTACTTC
CASSFRGTGPQETQYF
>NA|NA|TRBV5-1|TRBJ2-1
TGCGCCAGCAGCTGGAGAAGAGAAAGGTACAATGAGCAGTTCTTC
CASSWRRERYNEQFF
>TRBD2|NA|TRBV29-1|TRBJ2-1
TGCAGCGTCACCGGGACAGGGTATGGAACTAGCGGGAGGCGACTCTACAATGAGCAGTTCTTC
CSVTGTGYGTSGRRLYNEQFF
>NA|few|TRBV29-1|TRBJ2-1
TGCAGCGTTTCCTCAGGGGCCTACAATGAGCAGTTCTTC
CSVSSGAYNEQFF
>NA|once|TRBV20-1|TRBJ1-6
TGCAGTGCTCCACCCCTCCACTTT
CSAPPLHF
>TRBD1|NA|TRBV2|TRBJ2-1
TGTGCCAGCAGTGTAAATCAGGGGGTTCGGAATGAGCAGTTCTTC
CASSVNQGVRNEQFF
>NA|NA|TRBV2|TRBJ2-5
TGTGCCAGCTCTCCCCTCTCCGGCCAGCTTCAAGAGACCCAGTACTTC
CASSPLSGQLQETQYF
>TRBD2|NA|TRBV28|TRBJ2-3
TGTGCCAGCAGTCTATTCGGACTAGCGGGAATAGGAGGGCTTACGCAGTATTTT
CASSLFGLAGIGGLTQYF
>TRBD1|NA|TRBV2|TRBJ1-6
TGTGCCAGTACGGGACAGGATAATTCACCCCTCCACTTT
CASTGQDNSPLHF
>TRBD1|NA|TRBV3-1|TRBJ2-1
TGTGCCAGCAGGCCCAGGGGGCGCAATACCTACAATGAGCAGTTCTTC
CASRPRGRNTYNEQFF
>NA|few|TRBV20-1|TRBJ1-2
TGCAGCGCTGGAGGTCCGTCGATCCTCTATGGCTACACCTTC
CSAGGPSILYGYTF
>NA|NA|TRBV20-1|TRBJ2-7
TGCAGTGCTAGTTCAGGTCCCCGGGACGGGTTCTACGAGCAGTACTTC
CSASSGPRDGFYEQYF
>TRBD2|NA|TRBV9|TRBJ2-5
TGTGCCAGCAGCGGGGGACTAGCGGGACGGGAGACCCAGTACTTC
CASSGGLAGRETQYF
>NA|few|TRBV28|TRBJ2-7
TGTGCCAGCAGTTTTTATGAGGCCGAGCAGTACTTC
CASSFYEAEQYF